The present TCR beta chain was sequenced within a study of blood T cell repertoires in COVID-19. Looking at the study overall: Material from acute and convalescent COVID-19 was sourced from the United States, Italy and Spain.

In the study's own analysis: Reference gene primer amplification in the assay estimated nucleated cell counts. The repertoire was sequenced with immunoSEQ multiplex PCR; TCRdb's copy has only in-frame clones and lacks some. That table furnishes V, J and clone size, whereas the DNA furnished D and trimming. The data contain approximately 300,000 clones, 90% of them seen just once; the ten biggest clones take up almost 4%. Unmatched junction bases numbered 7, after V lost 6 bases and J lost 5 bases. CDR3 size: 14 residues. Germline V gene data show CDR1 as MNHEY and CDR2 as SVGAGI. Participant age was roughly 18 to 89 years, and participants resided in approximately 25 US areas. Participant-given clinical history determined each cohort assignment.

V gene TRBV6-5 combines with J gene TRBJ2-5, with 9 bases aligning to TRBD1. The receptor was derived from a woman in her 30s who had been exposed to COVID-19. Sequences were obtained from PBMCs or T cells enriched from blood (not recorded which). CDR3 amino acids: CASRAPGQGETQYF. The CDR3 DNA follows: TGTGCCAGCAGGGCTCCGGGACAGGGTGAGACCCAGTACTTC.